These 15 T cell receptor beta chains came from one sample sequenced in a study of graft-versus-host responses after intestinal transplantation (dated by TCRdb to about 2021). Receptor amplification or capture employed the immunoSEQ multiplex PCR assay. Held by TCRdb, this immuneACCESS table contains in-frame sequences only and omits some clones. Under half of the omission traces to an unresolved V gene where checked; the cause of the rest is unknown. For this sample the table gives tens of thousands of clones, of which over 85% were detected only once. The top ten hold 6.5% to 7% of the sample. Material: bone marrow, obtained 700 to 750 days after intestinal transplantation. The receptor source for this set is a human patient who received an intestinal transplant, so some T cells may come from the graft donor.

V and J are TRBV4-1 and TRBJ2-7; maybe TRBD1 (6 bases). The CDR3 has 18 amino acids. Germline V lookup: CDR1 MGHRA, CDR2 YSYEKL. V dropped 4 bases and J dropped 1 base, with 23 bases sitting between them. CDR3 sequence (DNA): TGCGCCAGCAGCCTCAGCCCCTCCGACCCGACAGGTTCCTACGAGCAGTACTTC. Encoded protein: CASSLSPSDPTGSYEQYF.

The J gene is TRBJ1-1, the V gene TRBV6-5; D gene uncertain. Germline lookup yields CDR1 MNHEY and CDR2 SVGAGI. The CDR3 covers 16 residues. V was pared by 0 bases and J by 0 bases, with 11 bases between. In DNA form, the CDR3 reads TGTGCCAGCAGTTACTCGATCCCGGAATTGAACACTGAAGCTTTCTTT. As protein: CASSYSIPELNTEAFF.

The chain employs TRBV5-6 and TRBJ1-5, with D unresolved. Germline CDR1 is SGHDT and CDR2 is YYEEEE. CDR3 length: 12 residues. V gave up 0 bases and J gave up 7 bases, with 5 bases separating them. The CDR3 region is CASSLDGQPQHF. The CDR3 nucleotides are TGTGCCAGCAGCTTGGATGGGCAGCCCCAGCATTTT.

The chain links TRBV4-1 to TRBJ2-1, with 8 bases that match TRBD2. CDR1 and CDR2 from the germline V gene are MGHRA and YSYEKL. The CDR3 sequence is 18 residues long. Germline trimming cut 3 bases from V and 0 bases from J; bases unmatched to any gene: 10. The CDR3 loop is CASSHLAGSLSSYNEQFF. CDR3 DNA sequence: TGCGCCAGCAGCCATCTAGCGGGTTCCCTTAGCTCCTACAATGAGCAGTTCTTC.

This rearrangement joins TRBV27 to TRBJ2-7, with D possibly TRBD1 on 5 matching bases. This CDR3 comprises 16 residues. The V gene lost 5 bases and the J gene lost 1 base, with 18 bases spanning the gap. Germline V CDR1 and CDR2: MNHEY, SMNVEV (reference sequence). CDR3 bases: TGTGCCAGCAGTCCATACCATCGACAGTTTTCCTACGAGCAGTACTTC. As protein: CASSPYHRQFSYEQYF.

The rearrangement joins TRBV10-1 to TRBJ2-2; the D is unclear. The CDR3 runs to 13 residues. CDR1 and CDR2 (germline): WNHNN, SYGVQD (reference sequence). V was clipped by 3 bases and J by 0 bases, with 2 bases between them. The CDR3 DNA reads as TGCGCCAGCAGTGACACGAACACCGGGGAGCTGTTTTTT. This translates into CASSDTNTGELFF.

This chain links TRBV6-5 with TRBJ2-1; maybe TRBD2 (7 bases). V was clipped by 6 bases and J by 5 bases, with 14 bases between them. Germline loops: CDR1 MNHEY, CDR2 SVGAGI. The CDR3 has 14 amino acids. For the CDR3, the DNA is TGTGCCAGCAGCCGGGGGGCCGCCCACAATGAGCAGTTCTTC. This encodes CASSRGAAHNEQFF.

The chain links TRBV7-9 to TRBJ2-7; D is perhaps TRBD2 (5 bases). CDR3 size: 14 residues. The ends were cut back, 0 bases at V and 5 bases at J, with 11 bases in the middle. Germline CDR1 is SEHNR and CDR2 is FQNEAQ (reference sequence). The CDR3 region is CASSLAVGGNEQYF. DNA for the CDR3: TGTGCCAGCAGCTTAGCGGTCGGAGGAAACGAGCAGTACTTC.

The V call is TRBV15, the J call TRBJ1-5, with no clear D. The CDR3 contains 16 residues. Trimming stripped 0 bases from V and 3 bases from J, with 12 bases between. Germline CDR1 LNHNV, CDR2 YYDKDF (reference sequence). The CDR3 DNA sequence: TGTGCCACCAGCAGAGATTGGTTGGACGCCAATCAGCCCCAGCATTTT. As protein: CATSRDWLDANQPQHF.

The V and J genes are TRBV5-6 and TRBJ2-5; possible D gene TRBD1, 5 bases. V lost 2 bases to trimming and J lost 5 bases, with 13 bases between them. Germline values: CDR1 SGHDT, CDR2 YYEEEE. The CDR3 covers 14 residues. CDR3 in amino acids: CASSFLGRVETQYF. CDR3 nucleotide sequence: TGTGCCAGCAGCTTTTTGGGCAGGGTTGAGACCCAGTACTTC.

This clone occurred a few times. J is TRBJ2-3 and V is TRBV5-4; no clear D. CDR3 length equals 14 residues. The germline V gene encodes CDR1 SGHNT and CDR2 YYREEE (reference sequence). V was cut by 0 bases and J by 5 bases, with 10 bases left in between. CDR3 protein: CASSLESGRDTQYF. Written as DNA, the CDR3 is TGTGCCAGCAGCTTGGAATCTGGAAGAGATACGCAGTATTTT. Drawing the rest from reference TRBV5-4 and TRBJ2-3, the complete variable domain is ETGVTQSPTHLIKTRGQQVTLRCSSQSGHNTVSWYQQALGQGPQFIFQYYREEENGRGNFPPRFSGLQFPNYSSELNVNALELDDSALYLCASSLESGRDTQYFGPGTRLTVL.

Worth noting for this clone: The DNA is omitted, as the CDR3 cannot be located on it reliably, and the CDR3 follows TCRdb's listing. The chain employs TRBV19 and TRBJ2-1; TRBD1 is the table's D call and was not checked against the DNA. The CDR3 has 16 residues if both end residues are counted. Germline CDR1 and CDR2: LNHDA and SQIVND (reference sequence). CDR3 sequence reads: CASSTSGLRGTGEQFF.

The chain employs TRBV15 and TRBJ2-1; 8 nucleotides match TRBD1. J lost 5 bases, V lost 4 bases, and 1 base had no gene match. The CDR3 contains 13 residues. The germline V gene encodes CDR1 LNHNV and CDR2 YYDKDF (reference sequence). In DNA form, the CDR3 reads TGTGCCACCAGCACGGACAGGGACAATGAGCAGTTCTTC. Translated: CATSTDRDNEQFF.

The chain has TRBV5-1 and TRBJ1-2, with 7 bases that match TRBD1. The V gene's germline CDR1 is SGHRS and CDR2 YFSETQ. The CDR3 contains 13 residues. J was trimmed by 5 bases and V by 3 bases; bases with no gene match: 4. The CDR3 here is CASSSRQGYGYTF. The CDR3 region has the DNA TGCGCCAGCAGCTCGAGACAGGGATATGGCTACACCTTC.

The genes are TRBV6-6 and TRBJ1-2, with D possibly TRBD1 on 6 matching bases. Germline lookup yields CDR1 MNHNY and CDR2 SVGAGI (reference sequence). The V end lost 5 bases, the J end lost 6 bases, and 16 bases lay between the germline ends. The CDR3 loop spans 14 amino acids. The CDR3 coding sequence is TGTGCCAGCAGTGAGGGACATCCCCGGCATGGCTACACCTTC. Translating it yields CASSEGHPRHGYTF.